The 19 T cell receptor beta chains below were found in one sample sequenced in a study of T-cell memory formation after mild COVID-19 (dated by TCRdb to 2020 to 2022). Libraries were made using 5' RACE. Sequencing took place on an Illumina NovaSeq 6000. TCRdb passed the public sequencing reads through fastp at Q25 and MiXCR, retaining productive beta sequences. CDR3 protein sequences are deduplicated, and each keeps its most common genes and DNA. The sample table records hundreds of thousands of distinct CDR3 sequences; nearly 25% of these occur just once. Under 15% of the sample is in the top ten clones. The sample consisted of PBMCs or a T cell subset sorted from them (not recorded which). These receptors all stem from an adult woman who had mild COVID-19 (a few samples of this study predate the infection). The sample titles of this study are shuffled in the database, so cell type and time point are left out; the donor was told from shared clones.

This clonotype was counted between two and nine times. The chain links TRBV6-2 or TRBV6-3 to TRBJ2-1; TRBD2 matches 7 bases. The CDR3 runs 13 residues. CDR1 is MNHEY and CDR2 is SVGEGT in the germline V gene. Unmatched junction bases numbered 7, after V lost 5 bases and J lost 9 bases. CDR3 sequence reads: CASSPGREIEQFF. The CDR3 coding sequence is TGTGCCAGCAGTCCGGGGCGGGAGATTGAGCAGTTCTTC.

This sequence joins TRBV2 and TRBJ1-2; D is undetermined. With 3 bases removed from V and 0 bases from J, the gap between germline ends came to 5 bases. Looked up from germline, CDR1 is SNHLY and CDR2 is FYNNEI. The CDR3 length is 13 residues. The CDR3 bases are TGTGCCAGCAGTGACAGAACTAACTATGGCTACACCTTC. Its translation: CASSDRTNYGYTF.

This clonotype showed up just a few times. This rearrangement joins TRBV7-9 to TRBJ2-7, with D perhaps matching TRBD2 (7 bases). This CDR3 spans 15 amino acids. From germline, CDR1 is SEHNR and CDR2 FQNEAQ (reference sequence). The V gene lost 1 base and the J gene lost 4 bases, with 14 bases spanning the gap. This CDR3 reads CASSLVVGGAYEQYF. The CDR3 DNA reads as TGTGCCAGCAGCTTAGTGGTTGGGGGGGCTTACGAGCAGTACTTC.

This rearrangement joins TRBV6-5 to TRBJ2-7; 8 positions match TRBD1. Germline CDR1 is MNHEY and CDR2 is SVGAGI. Unmatched junction bases numbered 6, after V lost 4 bases and J lost 1 base. The CDR3 has 15 residues. The CDR3 nucleotides are TGTGCCAGCAGTTCGAACGGACAGGGATCCTACGAGCAGTACTTC. Its translation is CASSSNGQGSYEQYF.

The V gene is TRBV5-1, the J gene TRBJ2-5; D is ambiguous. The CDR3 loop spans 14 amino acids. Trimming pared 4 bases from V and 4 bases from J, leaving 14 bases between. Germline V gene lookup returns CDR1 SGHRS and CDR2 YFSETQ. The CDR3 DNA is TGCGCCAGCAGCCGCGGCGTCTCGGGAGAGACCCAGTACTTC. This sequence encodes CASSRGVSGETQYF. Together with reference TRBV5-1 and TRBJ2-5, the CDR3 gives the full variable domain: KAGVTQTPRYLIKTRGQQVTLSCSPISGHRSVSWYQQTPGQGLQFLFEYFSETQRNKGNFPGRFSGRQFSNSRSEMNVSTLELGDSALYLCASSRGVSGETQYFGPGTRLLVL.

This clonotype was observed at least ten times. This sequence joins TRBV3-1 and TRBJ2-3, with D possibly TRBD2 on 6 matching bases. Germline V gives CDR1 LGHDT, CDR2 YNNKEL (reference sequence). The CDR3 covers 15 residues. Trimming left V 1 base short and J 6 bases short, with 14 bases between. CDR3 bases: TGTGCCAGCAGCCAAGTCCGGGACTTCGGTGATACGCAGTATTTT. It is translated as CASSQVRDFGDTQYF.

Many counts were recorded for this clonotype. V usage is TRBV7-9 and J usage is TRBJ2-3; TRBD2 matches 13 bases. CDR3 length: 20 residues. With V trimmed by 6 bases and J by 0 bases, 15 bases remained unmatched. In germline, CDR1 is SEHNR, CDR2 FQNEAQ (reference sequence). In nucleotides, the CDR3 is TGTGCCAGCAGTTTCGGACTAGCGGGAGCGGCCAAATCTAGCACAGATACGCAGTATTTT. Translating gives CASSFGLAGAAKSSTDTQYF.

The chain is built from TRBV29-1 and TRBJ1-1, with unresolved D. The CDR3 runs to 13 residues. Germline CDR1 SQVTM, CDR2 ANQGSEA. Trimming took off 6 bases at V and 0 bases at J, with 11 bases between the two ends. In DNA form, the CDR3 reads TGCAGCGTGACGGACGGTATGAACACTGAAGCTTTCTTT. Its translation: CSVTDGMNTEAFF.

V usage is TRBV18 and J usage is TRBJ1-1, with 9 bases identical to TRBD1. CDR1 and CDR2 from the germline V gene are KGHSH and LQKENI. The CDR3 contains 15 residues. The J segment lost 3 bases and the V segment lost 5 bases, leaving 7 bases of the junction unmatched. Here the CDR3 DNA reads TGTGCCAGCTCAGGTACAGGGGGCCTGGACACTGAAGCTTTCTTT. This translates into CASSGTGGLDTEAFF. Together with reference TRBV18 and TRBJ1-1, the CDR3 gives the full variable domain: NAGVMQNPRHLVRRRGQEARLRCSPMKGHSHVYWYRQLPEEGLKFMVYLQKENIIDESGMPKERFSAEFPKEGPSILRIQQVVRGDSAAYFCASSGTGGLDTEAFFGQGTRLTVV.

V and J are TRBV7-6 and TRBJ2-3, with D uncertain. Germline CDR1 is SGHVS and CDR2 is FNYEAQ. The CDR3 contains 15 residues. V gave up 5 bases and J gave up 0 bases, with 12 bases separating them. The CDR3 loop reads CASSPTFRSTDTQYF. The CDR3 DNA follows: TGTGCCAGCAGCCCCACCTTCAGAAGCACAGATACGCAGTATTTT.

The rearrangement links TRBV20-1 to TRBJ2-3; 14 positions match TRBD2. With V trimmed by 6 bases and J by 6 bases, 17 bases remained unmatched. The CDR3 runs to 18 residues. Germline lookup yields CDR1 DFQATT and CDR2 SNEGSKA (reference sequence). The CDR3 sequence is CSAHAFRLAGGLTDTQYF. The CDR3 nucleotides read TGCAGTGCGCACGCTTTTAGACTAGCGGGAGGGTTAACGGATACGCAGTATTTT.

This chain uses TRBV29-1 with TRBJ2-3; D unresolved. CDR1 and CDR2 from the germline V gene are SQVTM and ANQGSEA. CDR3 size: 13 residues. Trimming shortened V by 1 base and J by 6 bases, and 11 bases separated the two germline ends. The CDR3 spells CSVEGIPTDTQYF. CDR3 in DNA: TGCAGCGTTGAAGGGATCCCGACGGATACGCAGTATTTT.

The chain is built from TRBV5-1 and TRBJ2-1; D is uncertain. The length of the CDR3 is 15 residues. Trimming left V 4 bases short and J 5 bases short, with 16 bases between. CDR1 is SGHRS, CDR2 YFSETQ, per germline. CDR3 sequence reads: CASSPAVLYDNEQFF. As DNA, the CDR3 is TGCGCCAGCAGCCCGGCGGTACTTTACGACAATGAGCAGTTCTTC.

This clonotype was observed a handful of times. The chain couples TRBV7-3 to TRBJ2-1; 9 bases map to TRBD2. J was trimmed by 15 bases and V by 5 bases; bases with no gene match: 17. CDR3 length: 15 residues. The V gene's germline CDR1 is SGHTA and CDR2 FQGTGA. Here the CDR3 DNA reads TGTGCCAGCAGCGAAGCTAGCGGGGTACCTTTCACCCTGTTCTTC. Translation gives CASSEASGVPFTLFF.

This clonotype has only a few counts. The CDR3 sequence: CASREEGKRYEQYF. CDR3 sequence (DNA): TGCGCCAGCAGAGAGGAGGGAAAACGGTACGAGCAGTACTTC. The chain links TRBV5-1 to TRBJ2-7; maybe TRBD2 (6 bases). Germline V CDR1 and CDR2: SGHRS, YFSETQ. The ends were cut back, 5 bases at V and 4 bases at J, with 16 bases in the middle. CDR3 length: 14 residues.

There are a few counts of this clonotype. This sequence joins TRBV5-1 and TRBJ2-1; perhaps D is TRBD1 or TRBD2 (6 bases each). V lost 1 base and J lost 8, with 10 bases in between. Germline CDR1 is SGHRS and CDR2 is YFSETQ. CDR3 size: 13 residues. In nucleotides, the CDR3 is TGCGCCAGCAGCTTGACTAGGGGGGATGAGCAGTTCTTC. Residues: CASSLTRGDEQFF.

This clonotype was detected a few times. The rearrangement uses TRBV20-1 and TRBJ1-1, with a possible D match to TRBD1 (5 bases). V lost 5 bases, J lost 5 bases, and 9 bases lay in between. The CDR3 contains 11 residues. Germline V CDR1 and CDR2: DFQATT, SNEGSKA (reference sequence). The CDR3 bases are TGCAGTGCTCTCCGGGGGACTGAAGCTTTCTTT. This sequence encodes CSALRGTEAFF.

V is TRBV20-1 and J is TRBJ2-7, with D possibly being TRBD1 or TRBD2 (8 bases each). V was shortened by 6 bases and J by 1 base, with 19 bases between the two germline ends. This CDR3 has 15 amino acids. CDR1 is DFQATT, CDR2 SNEGSKA, per germline (reference sequence). The CDR3 DNA is TGCAGTGCCGGGGGGGCCGGGACAGGATCCTACGAGCAGTACTTC. Translation: CSAGGAGTGSYEQYF.

The chain joins TRBV7-3 to TRBJ2-5; D is possibly TRBD1 (5 bases). The CDR3 is 16 amino acids. V was clipped by 1 base and J by 5 bases, with 17 bases between them. Germline lookup yields CDR1 SGHTA and CDR2 FQGTGA. The CDR3 coding sequence is TGTGCCAGCAGCTTAAACGGCAGGGCTCTCCGCGAGACCCAGTACTTC. This translates into CASSLNGRALRETQYF. Combining the CDR3 with reference TRBV7-3 and TRBJ2-5 gives the whole variable domain GAGVSQTPSNKVTEKGKYVELRCDPISGHTALYWYRQSLGQGPEFLIYFQGTGAADDSGLPNDRFFAVRPEGSVSTLKIQRTERGDSAVYLCASSLNGRALRETQYFGPGTRLLVL.